Described below is a single T cell receptor beta chain sequence and its context. This clonotype was observed at least ten times. The antigen it binds to is not known. Base qualities are missing; no much larger clone stands one base away. Measured from the cysteine to the phenylalanine, the CDR3 is 14 residues long. The CDR3 DNA has 42 bases and is translated from base 1. The V and J ends are trimmed by 5 bases and 8 bases, leaving 16 bases between them. From the germline V gene, CDR1 is SNHLY and CDR2 is FYNNEI. The data originate from a study of early T cells in non-severe SARS-CoV-2 infection (dated by TCRdb to the early 2020s). Regarding the complete study: Because TCR sequencing relied on bulk RNA taken from unsorted whole blood, pairing of alpha and beta chains was not possible.

The paper as a whole reports these results and caveats: VDJdb matching was skewed toward anti-spike CD8 responses and likely underestimated virus-specific expansions, missing private and CD4 specificities.

Set within a cohort of healthcare workers in London, UK, this nested case-control study involved weekly PCR testing of nasopharyngeal swabs along with blood sampling. Healthcare workers were recruited during the week of the UK lockdown, between 23 and 31 March 2020, and followed weekly for up to roughly 15 weeks. The library was prepared using 5' RACE. Sequencer: NextSeq 500. The TCR library protocol attached unique molecular identifiers to individual cDNA molecules to correct for sequencing error and PCR bias. Both TCR alpha and beta chains were sequenced, and tight co-correlation was observed between alpha and beta sequence abundances in each sample. Under the source paper's analysis protocol: Decombinator V4 was used to annotate the V gene, J gene and CDR3 of the TCR sequences. Expanded TCRs were defined as changing significantly between any two time points under a Poisson model with p below 0.0001. TCR abundances were normalised to the total number of TCRs sequenced per sample and expressed as counts per million. MAIT TCRs were defined by TRAV1-2 paired with TRAJ12, TRAJ20 or TRAJ33, and iNKT TCRs by TRAV10 paired with TRAJ18. A search of VDJdb, accessed on 1 November 2021, was run for TCRs annotated to CMV, EBV and SARS-CoV-2, with TCRs annotated for multiple antigens excluded. TCRdb handled the public reads itself, with Q25 trimming in fastp and clone calling in MiXCR, and kept productive beta chains. Under each unique CDR3 protein, matching rows form one entry showing the most common genes and DNA. For this entry, the V and J calls and clone size follow TCRdb and not the study's own pipeline. This sample holds around 55,000 distinct CDR3 sequences; 6.5% to 7.5% were observed only once. The ten largest clones add up to 5.5% to 7.5% of the sample.

Source: whole blood, taken at baseline. The V and J genes are TRBV2 and TRBJ2-1, with the D gene uncertain. This receptor was obtained from an adult who was a healthcare worker with PCR-confirmed SARS-CoV-2 infection or an uninfected control (not recorded which). The bases are TGTGCCAGCAGTATCCTCATGGGGTTGGATGAGCAGTTCTTC. This translates into CASSILMGLDEQFF.